Below, 30 T cell receptor beta chains from the same sample are listed, as sequenced in a study of blood T cell repertoires in COVID-19. Sequencing was performed with immunoSEQ multiplex PCR; in TCRdb, only in-frame clones are kept and a portion is missing. This table has about 360,000 clones, about 86% appearing once. Sequences were obtained from peripheral blood. The receptors here all came from a woman in her sixties or seventies with COVID-19, enrolled during active disease.

The chain has TRBV18 and TRBJ2-7; TRBD1 might be the D (6 bases). CDR1 KGHSH and CDR2 LQKENI come from the germline V gene. The CDR3 runs to 13 residues. The V end was cut by 6 bases, the J end by 5 bases, with 14 bases between. The CDR3 sequence: CASSASGGNEQYF. CDR3 nucleotide sequence: TGTGCCAGCTCCGCGTCTGGGGGCAACGAGCAGTACTTC.

The chain uses TRBV6-5 and TRBJ1-2, with a tentative D call TRBD1 (5 bases). Germline CDR1 and CDR2: MNHEY and SVGAGI. The CDR3 is made up of 13 amino acids. The V end lost 0 bases, the J end lost 6 bases, and 8 bases lay between the germline ends. The CDR3 protein is CASSYSSGDGYTF. The DNA for the CDR3 is TGTGCCAGCAGTTACTCCTCGGGGGATGGCTACACCTTC.

The chain carries TRBV13 and TRBJ1-2; 8 bases fit TRBD1. Unmatched junction bases numbered 9, after V lost 3 bases and J lost 0 bases. CDR3 size: 17 residues. CDR1 and CDR2 (germline): PRHDT, FYEKMQ (reference sequence). The CDR3 DNA sequence: TGTGCCAGCAGCTTTGGAAGACAGGGGCGTTCTAACTATGGCTACACCTTC. It specifies CASSFGRQGRSNYGYTF.

The chain joins TRBV9 to TRBJ2-6; TRBD2 aligns across 8 bases. The CDR3 loop spans 18 amino acids. Losses at the gene ends were 3 bases for V and 3 bases for J; bases not matched to a gene: 11. Germline CDR1 and CDR2: SGDLS and YYNGEE. The CDR3 bases are TGTGCCAGCAGCGCCCCGGGGGGGGAACTAGGTGGGGCCAACGTCCTGACTTTC. Its translation is CASSAPGGELGGANVLTF.

CDR3 DNA: TGCGCCAGCAGCTTGGTAGGACAGGGCTACAATGAGCAGTTCTTC. This encodes CASSLVGQGYNEQFF. This chain links TRBV5-1 with TRBJ2-1, with 8 bases matching TRBD1. Germline CDR1 reads SGHRS; CDR2 reads YFSETQ. V shed 0 bases and J 3 bases; nucleotides not matched to a gene: 2. The CDR3 length is 15 residues.

The chain links TRBV5-1 to TRBJ2-1; TRBD2 matches at 13 bases. V was pared by 4 bases and J by 0 bases, with 13 bases of the junction left unmatched. Germline assignment: CDR1 SGHRS and CDR2 YFSETQ. There are 20 residues in the CDR3. The DNA for the CDR3 is TGCGCCAGCAGCGCAACGACTAGCGGGGGGCTTGCGAGCTCCTACAATGAGCAGTTCTTC. Its translation is CASSATTSGGLASSYNEQFF.

The chain uses TRBV3-1 (or the pseudogene TRBV3-2) and TRBJ1-6, with 10 bases fitting TRBD1. The V segment lost 4 bases and the J segment 0 bases; nucleotides outside the gene matches: 9. From germline, CDR1 is LGHDT and CDR2 YNNKEL (reference sequence). The CDR3 sequence is 19 residues long. This CDR3 reads CASSPKTGGLSSYNSPLHF. DNA for the CDR3: TGTGCCAGCAGCCCGAAGACAGGGGGCTTGAGCTCCTATAATTCACCCCTCCACTTT.

The chain combines TRBV27 with TRBJ2-7; 7 nucleotides align to TRBD1. The germline V gene encodes CDR1 MNHEY and CDR2 SMNVEV (reference sequence). The CDR3 has 13 residues. Unmatched junction bases numbered 4, after V lost 2 bases and J lost 6 bases. CDR3 nucleotide sequence: TGTGCCAGCAGTTTAGGGCCAGGGGGCGAGCAGTACTTC. Translated, it gives CASSLGPGGEQYF.

The chain carries TRBV7-2 and TRBJ2-7; D might be TRBD2 (6 bases). In germline, CDR1 is SGHTA, CDR2 FQGNSA. The V end was cut by 3 bases, the J end by 3 bases, with 18 bases between. This CDR3 comprises 16 residues. This chain's CDR3 is CASSFGLAGPFYEQYF. The CDR3 nucleotides read TGTGCCAGCAGCTTTGGTTTGGCGGGACCTTTCTACGAGCAGTACTTC.

V gene TRBV18 combines with J gene TRBJ2-1, with 10 bases that match TRBD2. The CDR3 contains 14 residues. The V and J ends lost 3 bases and 5 bases, in that order; junction bases with no gene match: 1. CDR1 is KGHSH and CDR2 is LQKENI in the germline V gene. CDR3 in amino acids: CASSPGTSDNEQFF. CDR3 DNA: TGTGCCAGCTCACCCGGGACTAGCGACAATGAGCAGTTCTTC.

The chain joins TRBV19 to TRBJ1-1, with TRBD1 as a possible D gene (5 bases). V was cut by 7 bases and J by 1 base, with 7 bases left in between. Germline assignment: CDR1 LNHDA and CDR2 SQIVND (reference sequence). The CDR3 is 12 residues long. Here the CDR3 DNA reads TGTGCCAGTACCGACAGGAACACTGAAGCTTTCTTT. It codes for CASTDRNTEAFF.

V is TRBV11-2 and J is TRBJ1-1; TRBD1 might be the D (6 bases). Germline V gives CDR1 SGHAT, CDR2 FQNNGV. The CDR3 runs to 15 residues. V dropped 5 bases and J dropped 4 bases, with 17 bases sitting between them. The CDR3 is CASSPITGRGTEAFF. The CDR3, as DNA: TGTGCCAGCAGCCCCATTACAGGGCGAGGCACTGAAGCTTTCTTT.

This clone was seen once. The rearrangement uses TRBV3-1 (or the pseudogene TRBV3-2) and TRBJ1-1, with D perhaps matching TRBD1 (6 bases). V was pared by 6 bases and J by 4 bases, with 21 bases between. The CDR3 totals 16 residues. Germline V gene sequence: CDR1 LGHDT, CDR2 YNNKEL (reference sequence). CDR3 sequence (DNA): TGTGCCAGCAGACCTTTTATCAGGGGCGGGAGCACTGAAGCTTTCTTT. Amino acids: CASRPFIRGGSTEAFF.

The rearrangement links TRBV10-1 to TRBJ2-1; 10 bases align to TRBD2. Per the germline V gene, CDR1 is WNHNN and CDR2 is SYGVQD (reference sequence). The CDR3 extends over 18 amino acids. The V and J ends lost 0 bases and 4 bases, in that order; junction bases with no gene match: 9. The CDR3 sequence is CASSESLLAGLLYNEQFF. CDR3 sequence (DNA): TGCGCCAGCAGTGAGTCTTTACTAGCGGGGTTACTTTACAATGAGCAGTTCTTC.

CDR3 amino acids: CASSLGQYEKLFF. The CDR3 DNA sequence: TGTGCCAGCAGCTTAGGACAGTATGAAAAACTGTTTTTT. The chain is built from TRBV11-2 and TRBJ1-4; perhaps TRBD1 as D (5 bases). The CDR3 contains 13 residues. Germline assignment: CDR1 SGHAT and CDR2 FQNNGV. V was pared by 1 base and J by 6 bases, with 6 bases between.

Only one count was recorded for this clone. The rearrangement joins TRBV27 to TRBJ1-6; no clear D gene. V was clipped by 4 bases and J by 7 bases, with 8 bases between them. The CDR3 is 13 residues long. Germline loops: CDR1 MNHEY, CDR2 SMNVEV (reference sequence). CDR3: CASSSSVNSPLHF. Written as DNA, the CDR3 is TGTGCCAGCAGTTCCTCGGTGAATTCACCCCTCCACTTT.

In this sample, this clone turned up once. The chain links TRBV6-6 to TRBJ1-1, with 7 bases aligning to TRBD1. CDR1 and CDR2 (germline): MNHNY, SVGAGI (reference sequence). The CDR3 has 13 residues. J gave up 6 bases and V 7 bases, and 8 bases lay outside the gene matches. CDR3 sequence: CASTTQGLPEAFF. DNA for the CDR3: TGTGCCAGCACCACACAGGGGCTGCCTGAAGCTTTCTTT.

With regard to this clone: Other DNA sequences within the sample encode an identical CDR3. V usage is TRBV19 and J usage is TRBJ2-2, with 7 bases aligning to TRBD2. V dropped 3 bases and J dropped 5; count of bases not matched to a gene: 3. The CDR3 totals 14 residues. Germline CDR1 is LNHDA and CDR2 is SQIVND (reference sequence). The CDR3 reads CASSIAGGTGELFF. In nucleotides, the CDR3 is TGTGCCAGTAGTATTGCCGGGGGGACCGGGGAGCTGTTTTTT.

The table lists this clone with a few counts. The gene calls are TRBV11-1 and TRBJ1-1; no reliable D call. Germline V gene data show CDR1 as SGHAT and CDR2 as FQDESV (reference sequence). The V end was cut by 6 bases, the J end by 5 bases, with 10 bases between. There are 12 residues in the CDR3. The CDR3, as DNA: TGTGCCAGCAGACGTACGGGGACTGAAGCTTTCTTT. The encoded protein is CASRRTGTEAFF.

The rearrangement links TRBV7-2 to TRBJ1-5; D uncertain. Germline V gene data show CDR1 as SGHTA and CDR2 as FQGNSA. This CDR3 has 12 amino acids. With 2 bases removed from V and 8 bases from J, the gap between germline ends came to 7 bases. As DNA, the CDR3 is TGTGCCAGCAGCTTATGGGCTAAGCCCCAGCATTTT. Translation gives CASSLWAKPQHF. The full variable domain, with the rest looked up from reference TRBV7-2 and TRBJ1-5, is GAGVSQSPSNKVTEKGKDVELRCDPISGHTALYWYRQSLGQGLEFLIYFQGNSAPDKSGLPSDRFSAERTGGSVSTLTIQRTQQEDSAVYLCASSLWAKPQHFGDGTRLSIL.

This clone came up a few times. The chain uses TRBV4-1 and TRBJ2-7, with 7 bases that match TRBD1. The CDR3 is 15 amino acids. Germline assignment: CDR1 MGHRA and CDR2 YSYEKL. J gave up 4 bases and V 4 bases, and 10 bases lay outside the gene matches. The CDR3 nucleotides are TGCGCCAGCAGCCCTTTGACAGGGCTCGCTTACGAGCAGTACTTC. Translation gives CASSPLTGLAYEQYF.

The rearrangement joins TRBV6-5 to TRBJ2-2; TRBD1 might be the D (6 bases). Trimming removed 0 bases from V and 3 bases from J, with 11 bases in between. Per germline, CDR1 MNHEY and CDR2 SVGAGI. This CDR3 region has 16 residues. In nucleotides, the CDR3 is TGTGCCAGCAGTTACTCCTCAGGGGAATACACCGGGGAGCTGTTTTTT. Its translation is CASSYSSGEYTGELFF.

The rearrangement links TRBV5-1 to TRBJ2-2; perhaps TRBD2 as D (5 bases). This CDR3 spans 13 amino acids. The V and J ends lost 2 bases and 5 bases respectively, with 7 bases between them. CDR1 and CDR2 (germline): SGHRS, YFSETQ. The CDR3 sequence is CASSFPGTGELFF. In DNA, the CDR3 is TGCGCCAGCAGCTTTCCGGGGACCGGGGAGCTGTTTTTT.

The rearrangement links TRBV7-9 to TRBJ1-2, with D unclear. The CDR3 consists of 10 residues. Deletions cut 8 bases from V and 8 bases from J, with 9 bases between. Germline CDR1 reads SEHNR; CDR2 reads FQNEAQ (reference sequence). CDR3 sequence: CASAGWGYTF. For the CDR3, the DNA is TGTGCCAGCGCGGGGTGGGGCTACACCTTC.

The CDR3 loop is CACFGTHPYGYTF. Written as DNA, the CDR3 is TGTGCCTGTTTCGGGACTCACCCCTATGGCTACACCTTC. The V call is TRBV30, the J call TRBJ1-2; D might be TRBD1 (5 bases). CDR1 and CDR2 (germline): GTSNPN, SVGIG (reference sequence). This CDR3 is built from 13 residues. V was cut by 6 bases and J by 4 bases, with 15 bases left in between. Variable domain in full (rest from reference TRBV30 and TRBJ1-2): SQTIHQWPATLVQPVGSPLSLECTVEGTSNPNLYWYRQAAGRGLQLLFYSVGIGQISSEVPQNLSASRPQDRQFILSSKKLLLSDSGFYLCACFGTHPYGYTFGSGTRLTVV.

V usage is TRBV6-5 and J usage is TRBJ1-2, with 10 bases aligning to TRBD1. This CDR3 is 15 amino acids long. Germline V gives CDR1 MNHEY, CDR2 SVGAGI. V was pared by 1 base and J by 4 bases, with 3 bases of the junction left unmatched. As DNA, the CDR3 is TGTGCCAGCAGTTACTTGGACAGGGGGACCTATGGCTACACCTTC. Protein sequence: CASSYLDRGTYGYTF.

The genes are TRBV4-3 and TRBJ2-3, with 7 bases lining up with TRBD1. The CDR3 is 19 residues long. Trimming at V came to 0 bases and at J to 3 bases, leaving 15 bases not matched to a gene. Germline CDR1 LGHNA, CDR2 YSLEER. The CDR3 nucleotides are TGCGCCAGCAGCCAAGATATCTTACTGAGAGGGGGCATTACAGATACGCAGTATTTT. Protein sequence: CASSQDILLRGGITDTQYF.

The chain combines TRBV5-5 with TRBJ2-2; D gene ambiguous. CDR1 is SGHKS, CDR2 YYEKEE, per germline (reference sequence). V was trimmed by 0 bases and J by 7 bases, leaving 4 bases between them. The CDR3 loop spans 12 amino acids. CDR3 protein: CASSLGVGELFF. As DNA, the CDR3 is TGTGCCAGCAGCTTGGGAGTCGGGGAGCTGTTTTTT.

V is TRBV6-5 and J is TRBJ1-3, with a weak D call TRBD1 (5 bases). The CDR3 consists of 13 residues. Germline CDR1 reads MNHEY; CDR2 reads SVGAGI. Trimming cost V 8 bases and J 8 bases, with 16 bases left between them. CDR3 nucleotides: TGTGCCAGCTCGGCAGGGTTCCAATACACCATATATTTT. This encodes CASSAGFQYTIYF.

The CDR3 spells CASSGSGGAGNEQFF. DNA of the CDR3: TGTGCCAGCAGCGGGAGCGGGGGGGCAGGCAATGAGCAGTTCTTC. The chain employs TRBV9 and TRBJ2-1; 10 nucleotides line up with TRBD2. Per germline, CDR1 SGDLS and CDR2 YYNGEE. The CDR3 is made up of 15 amino acids. J lost 6 bases, V lost 3 bases, and 6 bases had no gene match.